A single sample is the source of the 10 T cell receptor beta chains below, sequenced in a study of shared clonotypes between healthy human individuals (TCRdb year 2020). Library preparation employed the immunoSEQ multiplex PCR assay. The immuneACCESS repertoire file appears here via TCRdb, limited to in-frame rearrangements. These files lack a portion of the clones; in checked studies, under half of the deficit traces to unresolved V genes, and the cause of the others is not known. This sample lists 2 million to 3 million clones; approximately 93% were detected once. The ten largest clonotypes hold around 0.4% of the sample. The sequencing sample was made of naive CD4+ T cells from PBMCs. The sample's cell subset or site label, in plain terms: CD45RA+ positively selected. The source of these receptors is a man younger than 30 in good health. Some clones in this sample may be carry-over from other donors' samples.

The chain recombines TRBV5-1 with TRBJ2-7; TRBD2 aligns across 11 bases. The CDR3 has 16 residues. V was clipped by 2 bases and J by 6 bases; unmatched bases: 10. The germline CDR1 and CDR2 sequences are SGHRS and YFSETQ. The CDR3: CASSFGLAGGISEQYF. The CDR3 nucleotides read TGCGCCAGCAGCTTTGGGCTAGCGGGAGGTATTAGCGAGCAGTACTTC.

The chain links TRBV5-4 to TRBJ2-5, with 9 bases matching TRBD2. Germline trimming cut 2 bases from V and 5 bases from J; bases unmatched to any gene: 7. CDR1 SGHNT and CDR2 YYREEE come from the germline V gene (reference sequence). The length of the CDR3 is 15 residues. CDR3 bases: TGTGCCAGCAGCTTCATAGCGGGAGCCCGCGAGACCCAGTACTTC. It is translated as CASSFIAGARETQYF. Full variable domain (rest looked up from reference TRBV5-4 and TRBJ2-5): ETGVTQSPTHLIKTRGQQVTLRCSSQSGHNTVSWYQQALGQGPQFIFQYYREEENGRGNFPPRFSGLQFPNYSSELNVNALELDDSALYLCASSFIAGARETQYFGPGTRLLVL.

The CDR3 DNA reads as TGTGCCAGCAGCCCGACTAGTGTTGAGACCCAGTACTTC. This sequence encodes CASSPTSVETQYF. The V and J genes are TRBV9 and TRBJ2-5, with D perhaps matching TRBD2 (6 bases). The CDR3 runs 13 residues. Trimming cost V 4 bases and J 5 bases, with 12 bases left between them. In germline, CDR1 is SGDLS, CDR2 YYNGEE.

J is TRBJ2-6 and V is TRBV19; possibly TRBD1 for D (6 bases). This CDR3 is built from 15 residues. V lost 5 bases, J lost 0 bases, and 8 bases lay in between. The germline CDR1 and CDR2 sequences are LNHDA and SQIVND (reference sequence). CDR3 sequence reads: CASSSRGSGANVLTF. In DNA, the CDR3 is TGTGCCAGTAGTTCCAGGGGCTCTGGGGCCAACGTCCTGACTTTC.

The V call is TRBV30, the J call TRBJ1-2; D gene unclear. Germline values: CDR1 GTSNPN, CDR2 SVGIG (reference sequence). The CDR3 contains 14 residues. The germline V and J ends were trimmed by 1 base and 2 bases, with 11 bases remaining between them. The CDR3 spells CAWSAYRRNYGYTF. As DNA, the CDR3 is TGTGCCTGGAGTGCCTACCGACGGAACTATGGCTACACCTTC.

The CDR3 here is CASSEMGRGVGYF. Written as DNA, the CDR3 is TGTGCCAGTAGTGAAATGGGACGGGGCGTAGGGTACTTC. The rearrangement uses TRBV19 and TRBJ2-4; the D call may be TRBD1 or TRBD2 (5 bases each). Deletions cut 5 bases from V and 15 bases from J, with 20 bases between. The CDR3 contains 13 residues. CDR1 and CDR2 (germline): LNHDA, SQIVND (reference sequence).

CDR3 loop: CASSLIRDGPSNEQFF. The CDR3 DNA is TGTGCCAGCAGTTTGATCCGGGATGGGCCCTCCAATGAGCAGTTCTTC. The V and J genes are TRBV27 and TRBJ2-1, with D possibly being TRBD2 (5 bases). The CDR3 runs to 16 residues. Germline CDR1 and CDR2: MNHEY and SMNVEV (reference sequence). Trimming left V 3 bases short and J 6 bases short, with 18 bases between.

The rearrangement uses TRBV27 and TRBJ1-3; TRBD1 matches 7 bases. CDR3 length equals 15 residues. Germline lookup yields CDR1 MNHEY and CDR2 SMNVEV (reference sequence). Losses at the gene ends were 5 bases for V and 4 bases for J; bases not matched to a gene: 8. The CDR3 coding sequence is TGTGCCAGCAGTCCCTATGGGACAGCCGGAAACACCATATATTTT. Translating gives CASSPYGTAGNTIYF.

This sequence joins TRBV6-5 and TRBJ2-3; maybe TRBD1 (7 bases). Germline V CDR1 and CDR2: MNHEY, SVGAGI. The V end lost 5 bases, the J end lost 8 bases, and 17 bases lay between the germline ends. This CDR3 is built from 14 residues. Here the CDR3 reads CASSAGQPAATQYF. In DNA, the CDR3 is TGTGCCAGCAGTGCGGGACAGCCAGCCGCTACGCAGTATTTT.

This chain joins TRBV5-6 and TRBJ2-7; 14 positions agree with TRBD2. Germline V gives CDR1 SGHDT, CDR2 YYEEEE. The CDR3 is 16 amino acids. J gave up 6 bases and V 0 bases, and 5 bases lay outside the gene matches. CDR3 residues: CASSLVPGLAGVEQYF. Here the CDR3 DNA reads TGTGCCAGCAGCTTGGTGCCGGGACTAGCGGGAGTCGAGCAGTACTTC.